These 7 T cell receptor beta chains share one sample of origin, sequenced in a study of blood T cells in healthy people across ages. Sample-barcoded 5' priming and a J-beta primer mix drove a second PCR of 7 to 11 cycles. TCRdb re-derived calls from the 5' RACE reads in MiXCR, one entry per CDR3 protein. The sample consists of just under 900,000 distinct CDR3 sequences, around 28% of them appearing once. Sequencing was carried out using blood. All receptors come from a woman of 80 years or more in good health.

This clonotype was seen a handful of times. V is TRBV29-1 and J is TRBJ1-2; 8 nucleotides agree with TRBD1. Trimming took 4 bases from V and 6 from J; bases not matched to a gene: 7. The germline V gene encodes CDR1 SQVTM and CDR2 ANQGSEA. CDR3 length equals 13 residues. This chain's CDR3 is CSVGSRGLNGYTF. CDR3 sequence (DNA): TGCAGCGTTGGTTCCAGGGGGCTAAATGGCTACACCTTC.

The chain recombines TRBV9 with TRBJ2-7; D may be TRBD1 or TRBD2 (6 bases each). From germline, CDR1 is SGDLS and CDR2 YYNGEE. This CDR3 is 14 amino acids long. V lost 4 bases and J 7 bases, leaving 18 bases between the germline ends. This CDR3 is CASSLSWGAGEQYF. Written as DNA, the CDR3 is TGTGCCAGCAGCCTATCCTGGGGGGCGGGGGAGCAGTACTTC.

This clonotype was seen many times. This sequence joins TRBV24-1 and TRBJ2-5; 8 bases fit TRBD1. The CDR3 has 14 residues. CDR1 and CDR2 from the germline V gene are KGHDR and SFDVKD. Germline trimming cut 8 bases from V and 4 bases from J; bases unmatched to any gene: 8. The CDR3 spells CATTQGAHRETQYF. Here the CDR3 DNA reads TGTGCCACCACCCAGGGGGCCCATAGAGAGACCCAGTACTTC.

This clonotype was observed many times. This chain connects TRBV15 to TRBJ1-2, with TRBD1 matching over 7 bases. The CDR3 is 16 residues long. V was pared by 3 bases and J by 4 bases, with 11 bases of the junction left unmatched. Germline loops: CDR1 LNHNV, CDR2 YYDKDF (reference sequence). The CDR3: CATSRDRGTALYGYTF. Written as DNA, the CDR3 is TGTGCCACCAGCAGGGACCGCGGGACAGCTCTCTATGGCTACACCTTC.

This clonotype was detected many times. The rearrangement joins TRBV5-1 to TRBJ2-5, with 12 positions matching TRBD2. Germline V lookup: CDR1 SGHRS, CDR2 YFSETQ. This CDR3 region has 18 residues. The V gene end was trimmed by 4 bases and the J gene end by 0 bases; junction bases not matched to a gene: 10. The CDR3 reads CASSPGTSGSAYQETQYF. The CDR3 DNA reads as TGCGCCAGCAGCCCTGGGACTAGCGGGTCCGCGTACCAAGAGACCCAGTACTTC.

This clonotype was counted a few times. DNA of the CDR3: TGTGCCAGCAGTAGACAGGAGCGCAATCAGCCCCAGCATTTT. This gives the protein CASSRQERNQPQHF. This sequence joins TRBV2 and TRBJ1-5, with TRBD1 as a possible D gene (6 bases). Trimming cost V 5 bases and J 2 bases, with 10 bases left between them. CDR3 length equals 14 residues. Germline V gene lookup returns CDR1 SNHLY and CDR2 FYNNEI.

The V and J genes are TRBV19 and TRBJ2-5; possible D gene TRBD1, 5 bases. Germline-derived CDR1 and CDR2 are LNHDA and SQIVND (reference sequence). The V gene lost 3 bases and the J gene lost 6 bases, with 20 bases spanning the gap. The CDR3 totals 16 residues. For the CDR3, the DNA is TGTGCCAGTAGTATTCTGGGTAGTGCAGGGATGAAGACCCAGTACTTC. Translating gives CASSILGSAGMKTQYF. Based on the CDR3 plus reference TRBV19 and TRBJ2-5, the full variable domain is DGGITQSPKYLFRKEGQNVTLSCEQNLNHDAMYWYRQDPGQGLRLIYYSQIVNDFQKGDIAEGYSVSREKKESFPLTVTSAQKNPTAFYLCASSILGSAGMKTQYFGPGTRLLVL.